This T cell receptor beta chain was retrieved from a study of blood T cell repertoires in COVID-19. At the level of the study: Material from acute and convalescent COVID-19 was sourced from the United States, Italy and Spain. Sample material is recorded as cDNA or gDNA derived from T cells, B-cell-depleted T cells, or PBMCs.

Original processing methods: The assay estimated nucleated cells by amplifying reference gene primers. TCRdb keeps only in-frame clones here, not all; method: immunoSEQ multiplex PCR. That table furnishes V, J and clone size, whereas the DNA furnished D and trimming. The sample includes approximately 110,000 clones, roughly 80% of them seen just once. The CDR3 loop spans 17 amino acids. Per germline, CDR1 LNHDA and CDR2 SQIVND (reference sequence). V was cut by 6 bases and J by 4 bases, with 21 bases left in between. There are a few counts of this clone. This receptor was taken from a man aged 50 or older with acute or convalescent COVID-19. The sequenced sample consisted of peripheral blood. V gene TRBV19 combines with J gene TRBJ1-4; D is possibly TRBD1 (6 bases). The CDR3 loop is CASRPVGGGAGNEKLFF. CDR3 nucleotides: TGTGCCAGTAGGCCCGTGGGGGGGGGCGCCGGTAATGAAAAACTGTTTTTT. Full variable domain (remainder filled in from reference TRBV19 and TRBJ1-4): DGGITQSPKYLFRKEGQNVTLSCEQNLNHDAMYWYRQDPGQGLRLIYYSQIVNDFQKGDIAEGYSVSREKKESFPLTVTSAQKNPTAFYLCASRPVGGGAGNEKLFFGSGTQLSVL.